Shown below are 2 T cell receptor beta chains from a single sample sequenced in a study of regulatory T cells in long-lasting Graves disease. Documented time point: persistent/refractory GD, antithyroid drugs over 5 years with positive TRAb. Extracted PBMC RNA gave rise to the TCR library. For TCR beta, libraries came from iRepertoire HTBI primers and Arm-PCR of CDR3 regions. MiXCR was run by TCRdb on the multiplex PCR reads, yielding one entry per CDR3 protein. This sample has 400,000 to 500,000 distinct CDR3 sequences, with approximately 21% found just once. The sample here was peripheral blood mononuclear cells (PBMCs), taken when the disease was refractory, from a patient treated with antithyroid drugs. The receptors originated from a female donor with Graves disease.

There are many counts of this clonotype. CDR3 in amino acids: CAISESQRLAGSDEQFF. DNA for the CDR3: TGTGCCATCAGTGAGTCGCAAAGACTAGCGGGTAGTGATGAGCAGTTCTTC. The chain uses TRBV10-3 and TRBJ2-1; 10 nucleotides line up with TRBD2. The trim removed 0 bases at V and 8 bases at J, leaving 10 bases unmatched. From germline, CDR1 is ENHRY and CDR2 SYGVKD. This CDR3 spans 17 amino acids.

This clonotype has only a few counts. The chain employs TRBV7-2 and TRBJ1-4; D remains ambiguous. Trimming stripped 0 bases from V and 8 bases from J, with 19 bases between. Germline CDR1 is SGHTA and CDR2 is FQGNSA. CDR3 length equals 17 residues. CDR3 bases: TGTGCCAGCAGCTTAGCGAAGTCCTCGGGCCCCGGGGAAAAACTGTTTTTT. As protein: CASSLAKSSGPGEKLFF.